This T cell receptor beta chain was observed in a study of PD-1 blockade in classical Hodgkin lymphoma. General study points: The diversity seen at baseline in complete responders resembled that of newly diagnosed patients. What drove the repertoire differences, possibly disease activity or prior therapy, has not been defined.

The method was immunoSEQ multiplex PCR; TCRdb's version includes in-frame clones alone and lacks a portion of them. The sample carries approximately 4,000 clones, around 74% recorded once. Of note for this clone: As yet, its antigen is unknown.

This sample's time point: cycle 4 day 1 (C4D1), after more than 5 weeks of nivolumab. There was relapse after autologous stem cell transplantation in every patient, and there was variation in brentuximab vedotin exposure. Investigators obtained CD8+ T cells from thawed PBMCs by magnetic negative selection. Trimming took 7 bases from V and 0 from J; bases not matched to a gene: 8. This CDR3 contains 16 residues. CDR1 and CDR2 from the germline V gene are LNHDA and SQIVND (reference sequence). This chain joins TRBV19 and TRBJ2-2; TRBD1 agrees at 7 bases. The specimen comprised CD8+ T cells from blood, sampled before the fourth cycle of nivolumab. The clonotype was recovered from a human donor with classical Hodgkin lymphoma. The CDR3 reads CASTDRSYANTGELFF. The CDR3 bases are TGTGCCAGTACGGACAGGAGCTACGCGAACACCGGGGAGCTGTTTTTT.